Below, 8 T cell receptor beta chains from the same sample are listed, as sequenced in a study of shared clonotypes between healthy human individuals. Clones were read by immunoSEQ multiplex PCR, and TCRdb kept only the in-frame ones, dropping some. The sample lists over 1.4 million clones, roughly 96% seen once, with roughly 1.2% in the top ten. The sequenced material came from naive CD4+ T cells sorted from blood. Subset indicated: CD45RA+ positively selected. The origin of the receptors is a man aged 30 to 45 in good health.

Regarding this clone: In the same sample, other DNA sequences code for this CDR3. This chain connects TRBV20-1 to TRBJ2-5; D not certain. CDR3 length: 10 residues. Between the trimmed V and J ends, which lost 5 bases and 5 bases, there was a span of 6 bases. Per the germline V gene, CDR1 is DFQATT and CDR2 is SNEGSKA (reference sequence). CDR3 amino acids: CSALGETQYF. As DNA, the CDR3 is TGCAGTGCTCTTGGGGAGACCCAGTACTTC.

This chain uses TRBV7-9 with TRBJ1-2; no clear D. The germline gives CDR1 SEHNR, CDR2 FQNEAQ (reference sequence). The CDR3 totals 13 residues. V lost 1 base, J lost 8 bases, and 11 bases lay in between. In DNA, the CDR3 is TGTGCCAGCAGCTTAGGGGAAGGTTGGGGCTACACCTTC. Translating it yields CASSLGEGWGYTF.

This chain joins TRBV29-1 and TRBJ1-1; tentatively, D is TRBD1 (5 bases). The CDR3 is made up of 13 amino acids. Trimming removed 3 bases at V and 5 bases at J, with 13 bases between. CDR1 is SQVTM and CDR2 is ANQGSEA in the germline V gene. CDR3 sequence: CSVERDPATEAFF. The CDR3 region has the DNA TGCAGCGTTGAGAGGGACCCGGCGACTGAAGCTTTCTTT. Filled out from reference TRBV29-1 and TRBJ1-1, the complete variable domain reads SAVISQKPSRDICQRGTSLTIQCQVDSQVTMMFWYRQQPGQSLTLIATANQGSEATYESGFVIDKFPISRPNLTFSTLTVSNMSPEDSSIYLCSVERDPATEAFFGQGTRLTVV.

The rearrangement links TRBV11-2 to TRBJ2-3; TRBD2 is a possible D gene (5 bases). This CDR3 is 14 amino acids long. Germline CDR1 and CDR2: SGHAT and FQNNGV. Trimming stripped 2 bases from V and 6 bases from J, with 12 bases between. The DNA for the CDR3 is TGTGCCAGCAGCTTATCCTTTGTAGCGGATACGCAGTATTTT. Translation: CASSLSFVADTQYF.

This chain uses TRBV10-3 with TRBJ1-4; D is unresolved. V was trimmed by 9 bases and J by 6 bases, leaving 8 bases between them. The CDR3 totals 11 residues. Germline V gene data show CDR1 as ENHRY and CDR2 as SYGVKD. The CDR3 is CAIGGDEKLFF. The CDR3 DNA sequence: TGTGCCATTGGAGGTGATGAAAAACTGTTTTTT.

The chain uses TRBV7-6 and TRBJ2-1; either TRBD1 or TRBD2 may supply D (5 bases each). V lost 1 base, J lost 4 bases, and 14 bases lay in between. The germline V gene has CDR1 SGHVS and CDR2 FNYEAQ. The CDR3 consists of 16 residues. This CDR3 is CASSLVVTGQYNEQFF. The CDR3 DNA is TGTGCCAGCAGCTTAGTGGTTACGGGGCAATACAATGAGCAGTTCTTC.

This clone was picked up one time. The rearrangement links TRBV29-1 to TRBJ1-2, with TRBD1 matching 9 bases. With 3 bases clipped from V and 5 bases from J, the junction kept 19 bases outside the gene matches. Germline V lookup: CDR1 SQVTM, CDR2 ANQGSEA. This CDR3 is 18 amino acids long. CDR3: CSVDMRGQGNFEGYGYTF. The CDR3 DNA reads TGCAGCGTTGACATGCGGGGACAGGGCAACTTTGAGGGTTATGGCTACACCTTC.

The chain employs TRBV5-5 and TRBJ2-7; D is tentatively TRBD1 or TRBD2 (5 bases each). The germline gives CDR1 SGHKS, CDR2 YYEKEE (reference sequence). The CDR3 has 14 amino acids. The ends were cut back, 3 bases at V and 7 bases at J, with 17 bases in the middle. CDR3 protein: CASSSVGTRGEQYF. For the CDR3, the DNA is TGTGCCAGCAGCTCCGTGGGGACCCGCGGGGAGCAGTACTTC.